The source of this T cell receptor beta chain is a study of T cell repertoires in cytomegalovirus infection. Study in general: It can be stated that public TCR beta signatures indicated CMV infection as well as a matching HLA type. Study findings and constraints: Carriers of CMV plus the relevant HLA were identified by cumulative public TCR beta family frequency.

A single record per CDR3 protein comes from TCRdb applying MiXCR to the reads. The table lists about 250,000 distinct CDR3 sequences, 9% to 15% of them singletons, with 1.5% to 2% in the top ten. Germline values: CDR1 MNHEY, CDR2 SVGEGT. V was clipped by 5 bases and J by 3 bases; unmatched bases: 9. The CDR3 spans 17 residues. In its sample, this clonotype was seen many times. Antigen unknown. The chain combines TRBV6-2 or TRBV6-3 with TRBJ2-3; 12 bases match TRBD1. The sample taken for sequencing was PBMCs. The sequence was collected from a human donor in good health (CMV status not recorded). Some clones in this sample may be carry-over from other donors' samples. The CDR3 DNA follows: TGTGCCAGCAGTGGCAGGGACAGGGGGCTATCAACAGATACGCAGTATTTT. Translating gives CASSGRDRGLSTDTQYF.